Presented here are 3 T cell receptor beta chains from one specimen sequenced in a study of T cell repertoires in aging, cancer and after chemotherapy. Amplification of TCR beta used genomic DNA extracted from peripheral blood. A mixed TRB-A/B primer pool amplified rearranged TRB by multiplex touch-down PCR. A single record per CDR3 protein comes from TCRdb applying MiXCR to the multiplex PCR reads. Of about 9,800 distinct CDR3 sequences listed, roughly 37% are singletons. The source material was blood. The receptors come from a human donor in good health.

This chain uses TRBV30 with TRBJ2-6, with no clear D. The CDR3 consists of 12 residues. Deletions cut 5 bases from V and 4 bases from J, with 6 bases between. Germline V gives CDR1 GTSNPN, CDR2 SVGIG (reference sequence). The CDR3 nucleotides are TGTGCCTGGGGCTCAGGGGCCAACGTCCTGACTTTC. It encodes CAWGSGANVLTF.

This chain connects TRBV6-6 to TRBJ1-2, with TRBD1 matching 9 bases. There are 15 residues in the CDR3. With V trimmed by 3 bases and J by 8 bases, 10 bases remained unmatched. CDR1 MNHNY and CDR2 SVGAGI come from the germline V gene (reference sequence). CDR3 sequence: CASSYLQGAGSGYTF. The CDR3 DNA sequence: TGTGCCAGCAGTTATCTACAGGGGGCTGGGAGCGGCTACACCTTC.

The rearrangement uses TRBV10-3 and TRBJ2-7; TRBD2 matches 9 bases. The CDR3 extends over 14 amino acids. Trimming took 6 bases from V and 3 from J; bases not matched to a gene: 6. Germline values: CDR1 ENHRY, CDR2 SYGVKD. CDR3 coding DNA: TGTGCCATCAGGGGGGGTAGCGGGAGCTACGAGCAGTACTTC. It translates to CAIRGGSGSYEQYF.